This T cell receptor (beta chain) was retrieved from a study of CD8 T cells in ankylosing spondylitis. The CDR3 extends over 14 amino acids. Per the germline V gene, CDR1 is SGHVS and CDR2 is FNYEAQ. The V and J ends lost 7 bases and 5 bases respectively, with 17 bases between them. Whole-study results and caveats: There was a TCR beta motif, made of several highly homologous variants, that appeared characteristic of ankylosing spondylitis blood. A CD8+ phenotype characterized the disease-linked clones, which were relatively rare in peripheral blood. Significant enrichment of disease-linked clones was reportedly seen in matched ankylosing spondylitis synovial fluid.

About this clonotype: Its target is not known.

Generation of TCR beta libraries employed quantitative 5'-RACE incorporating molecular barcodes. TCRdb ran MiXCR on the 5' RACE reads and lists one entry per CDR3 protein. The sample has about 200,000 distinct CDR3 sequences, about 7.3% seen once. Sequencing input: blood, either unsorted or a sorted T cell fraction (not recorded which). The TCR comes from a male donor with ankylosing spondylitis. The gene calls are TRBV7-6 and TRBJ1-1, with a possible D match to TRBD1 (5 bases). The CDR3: CASKSAGRRTEAFF. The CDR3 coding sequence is TGTGCCAGCAAGTCCGCAGGGAGGAGAACTGAAGCTTTCTTT.